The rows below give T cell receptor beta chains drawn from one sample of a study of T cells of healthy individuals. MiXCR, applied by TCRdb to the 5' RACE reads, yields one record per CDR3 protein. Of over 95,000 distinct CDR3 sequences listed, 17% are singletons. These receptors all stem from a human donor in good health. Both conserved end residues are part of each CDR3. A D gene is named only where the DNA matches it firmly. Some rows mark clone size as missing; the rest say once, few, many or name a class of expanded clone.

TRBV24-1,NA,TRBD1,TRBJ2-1,TGTGCCACCAGTGATTTTGGGACAGGGAGGAATGAGCAGTTCTTC,CATSDFGTGRNEQFF
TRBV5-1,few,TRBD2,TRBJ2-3,TGCGCCAGCAGCTTGACTAGCGGCCCAGGGAATACGCAGTATTTT,CASSLTSGPGNTQYF
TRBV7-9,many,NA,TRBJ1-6,TGTGCCAGCAGCTTCAGGAGTTCACCCCTCCACTTT,CASSFRSSPLHF
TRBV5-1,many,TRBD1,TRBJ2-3,TGCGCCAGCAGCTTGTACCTGGACAGGGGGCTTGGTCGCGGGGGTACAGATACGCAGTATTTT,CASSLYLDRGLGRGGTDTQYF
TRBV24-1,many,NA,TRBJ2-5,TGTGCCACCAGTGATGGGCGGGACCAAGAGACCCAGTACTTC,CATSDGRDQETQYF
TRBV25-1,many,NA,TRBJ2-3,TGTGCCAGTGGGCGTGGGAGCGCCACAGATACGCAGTATTTT,CASGRGSATDTQYF
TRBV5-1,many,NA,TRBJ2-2,TGCGCCAGCAGCTCCCAGGGTGGGGAGCTGTTTTTT,CASSSQGGELFF
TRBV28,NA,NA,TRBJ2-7,TGTGCCAGCAGTTCCGTCTCCTACGAGCAGTACTTC,CASSSVSYEQYF
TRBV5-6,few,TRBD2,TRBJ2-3,TGTGCCAGCAGCTTGGTAGCGGGAATGAGCACAGATACGCAGTATTTT,CASSLVAGMSTDTQYF
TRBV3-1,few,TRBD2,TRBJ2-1,TGTGCCAGCACCGCGGGAGGGTTACATGAGCAGTTCTTC,CASTAGGLHEQFF
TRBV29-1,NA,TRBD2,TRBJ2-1,TGCAGCACCTGGGCGGGAGGCAATGAGCAGTTCTTC,CSTWAGGNEQFF
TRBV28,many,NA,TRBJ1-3,TGTGCCAGCAGCCAACTCTGGGTTAGCTCTGGAGGAAACACCATATATTTT,CASSQLWVSSGGNTIYF
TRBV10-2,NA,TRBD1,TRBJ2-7,TGCGCCAGCAGTGATTATCGGACAGGGGACTACGAGCAGTACTTC,CASSDYRTGDYEQYF
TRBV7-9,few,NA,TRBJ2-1,TGTGCCAGCAGCCCCCCCTCCTACAATGAGCAGTTCTTC,CASSPPSYNEQFF
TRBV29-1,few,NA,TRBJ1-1,TGCAGCGCCCAATACGGGCCCACTGAAGCTTTCTTT,CSAQYGPTEAFF
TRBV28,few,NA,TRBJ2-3,TGTGCCAGCAGTCCCACTAGGGGAATCACAGATACGCAGTATTTT,CASSPTRGITDTQYF
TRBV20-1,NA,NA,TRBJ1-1,TGCAGTGCTAGAGAGTACACCTGGATGAACACTGAAGCTTTCTTT,CSAREYTWMNTEAFF
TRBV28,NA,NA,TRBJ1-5,TGTGCCAGCAGTTTAGGTGAGGCCCCCAGACAGACAAATCAGCCCCAGCATTTT,CASSLGEAPRQTNQPQHF
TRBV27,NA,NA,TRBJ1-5,TGTGCCAGCAGTACCACCGGGGCGCTTCAGCCCCAGCATTTT,CASSTTGALQPQHF
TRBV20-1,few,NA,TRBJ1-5,TGCAGTGCTCCCCCCCTCGGTCAGCCCCAGCATTTT,CSAPPLGQPQHF
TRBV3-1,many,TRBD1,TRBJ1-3,TGTGCCAGCGGATCAACAGGGGGCATTGGAAACACCATATATTTT,CASGSTGGIGNTIYF
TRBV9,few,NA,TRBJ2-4,TGTGCCAGCAGCGGGGGGGGCTCTAACAAAAACATTCAGTACTTC,CASSGGGSNKNIQYF
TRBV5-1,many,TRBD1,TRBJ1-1,TGCGCCAGCAGCGGTCAGACAGGGAAGAACACTGAAGCTTTCTTT,CASSGQTGKNTEAFF
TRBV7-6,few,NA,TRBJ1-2,TGTGCCAGCAACCTCCCTGGAGCGAAGGATTATGGCTACACCTTC,CASNLPGAKDYGYTF
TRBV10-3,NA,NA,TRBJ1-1,TGTGCCACCCATGGGGGGTCGAACACTGAAGCTTTCTTT,CATHGGSNTEAFF